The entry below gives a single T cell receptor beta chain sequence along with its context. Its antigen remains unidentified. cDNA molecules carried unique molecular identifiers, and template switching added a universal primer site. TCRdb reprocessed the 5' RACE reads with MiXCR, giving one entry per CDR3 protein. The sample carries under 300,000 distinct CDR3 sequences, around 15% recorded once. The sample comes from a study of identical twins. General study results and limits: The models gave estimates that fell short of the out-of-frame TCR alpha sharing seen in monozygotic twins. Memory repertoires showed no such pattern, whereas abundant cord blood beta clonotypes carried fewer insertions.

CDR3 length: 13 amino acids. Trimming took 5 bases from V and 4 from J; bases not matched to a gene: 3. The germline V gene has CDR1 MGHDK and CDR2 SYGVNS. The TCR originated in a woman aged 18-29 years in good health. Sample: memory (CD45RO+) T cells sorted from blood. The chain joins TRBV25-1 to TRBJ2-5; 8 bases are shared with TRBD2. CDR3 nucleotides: TGTGCCAGCAGTAGCGGGAGTTTAGAGACCCAGTACTTC. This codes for CASSSGSLETQYF.